The rows below give T cell receptor beta chains drawn from one sample of a study of Graves' ophthalmopathy and Graves' hyperthyroidism. TCRdb re-analysed the multiplex PCR reads in MiXCR, keeping a single row per CDR3 protein. This table has about 220,000 distinct CDR3 sequences, around a fifth appearing once. Material: peripheral blood. The source is a woman in her fifties or sixties with Graves' ophthalmopathy. The CDR3 runs from the conserved cysteine through the conserved F or W. D genes are given only for firm matches. Not all rows give a size; the values are once, few, many and, for expanded clones, a class.

d_gene: .; abundance: many; v_gene: TRBV2; j_gene: TRBJ1-6; CDR3nt: TGTGCCAGCAGTACCAACAGATTTAATTCACCCCTCCACTTT; CDR3aa: CASSTNRFNSPLHF
d_gene: TRBD2; abundance: many; v_gene: TRBV19; j_gene: TRBJ2-5; CDR3nt: TGTGCCAGTAGTATTCGGACTAGCGGACCCTCATCGGGGGGGACCCAGTACTTC; CDR3aa: CASSIRTSGPSSGGTQYF
d_gene: .; abundance: .; v_gene: TRBV6-5; j_gene: TRBJ2-5; CDR3nt: TGTGCCAGCAGTTACGAGGGGGTGGAGACCCAGTACTTC; CDR3aa: CASSYEGVETQYF
d_gene: .; abundance: many; v_gene: TRBV19; j_gene: TRBJ1-2; CDR3nt: TGTGCCAGTAGTCCCCGGACAGTCCAGAGCTATGGCTACACCTTC; CDR3aa: CASSPRTVQSYGYTF
d_gene: .; abundance: many; v_gene: TRBV30; j_gene: TRBJ2-7; CDR3nt: TGTGCCTGTTATCCTGGCGAGCAGTACTTC; CDR3aa: CACYPGEQYF
d_gene: .; abundance: many; v_gene: TRBV12-3/TRBV12-4; j_gene: TRBJ1-2; CDR3nt: TGTGCCAGCAGTTTAGAGGGACACTATGGCTACACCTTC; CDR3aa: CASSLEGHYGYTF
d_gene: TRBD1; abundance: many; v_gene: TRBV3-1; j_gene: TRBJ2-4; CDR3nt: TGTGCCAGCAGCCACCCGGACAGGATAAACATTCAGTACTTC; CDR3aa: CASSHPDRINIQYF
d_gene: TRBD1; abundance: .; v_gene: TRBV5-1; j_gene: TRBJ1-2; CDR3nt: TGCGCCAGCAGCGCCAGGGGGCTCGGCTATGGCTACACCTTC; CDR3aa: CASSARGLGYGYTF
d_gene: TRBD1; abundance: .; v_gene: TRBV12-3/TRBV12-4; j_gene: TRBJ1-5; CDR3nt: TGTGCCAGCAGTTTAGGACAGGGATCCAAGCCCCAGCATTTT; CDR3aa: CASSLGQGSKPQHF
d_gene: .; abundance: many; v_gene: TRBV6-1; j_gene: TRBJ1-2; CDR3nt: TGTGCCAGCAGTGAGGGTATTGGCTATGGCTACACCTTC; CDR3aa: CASSEGIGYGYTF
d_gene: .; abundance: many; v_gene: TRBV7-2; j_gene: TRBJ1-1; CDR3nt: TGTGCCAGCAGCTTCGAGGAGGGGACTGAAGCTTTCTTT; CDR3aa: CASSFEEGTEAFF
d_gene: TRBD1; abundance: many; v_gene: TRBV4-1; j_gene: TRBJ1-2; CDR3nt: TGCGCCAGCAGCCAAGGGGACAGGGGGGATGGCTACACCTTC; CDR3aa: CASSQGDRGDGYTF
d_gene: .; abundance: many; v_gene: TRBV19; j_gene: TRBJ1-5; CDR3nt: TGTGCCAGTAGTTTATATACCCACGGGAATAGCAATCAGCCCCAGCATTTT; CDR3aa: CASSLYTHGNSNQPQHF
d_gene: TRBD1; abundance: few; v_gene: TRBV13; j_gene: TRBJ1-3; CDR3nt: TGTGCCAGCAGCTCTGACAGGGGTTCTAGGAACACCATATATTTT; CDR3aa: CASSSDRGSRNTIYF
d_gene: TRBD2; abundance: .; v_gene: TRBV28; j_gene: TRBJ2-7; CDR3nt: TGTGCCAGCAGTATTCGACTAGCAGCCTACGAGCAGTACTTC; CDR3aa: CASSIRLAAYEQYF
d_gene: .; abundance: many; v_gene: TRBV6-1; j_gene: TRBJ2-5; CDR3nt: TGTGCCAGCCATGGGTACCAAGAGACCCAGTACTTC; CDR3aa: CASHGYQETQYF
d_gene: .; abundance: many; v_gene: TRBV6-5; j_gene: TRBJ2-6; CDR3nt: TGTGCCAGCAGTTACTCCTTAGGGACTGGGGCCAACGTCCTGACTTTC; CDR3aa: CASSYSLGTGANVLTF
d_gene: .; abundance: .; v_gene: TRBV12-3/TRBV12-4; j_gene: TRBJ2-1; CDR3nt: TGTGCCAGCAATGTGATATCGTGCGAGCAGTTCTTC; CDR3aa: CASNVISCEQFF
d_gene: TRBD2; abundance: many; v_gene: TRBV11-2; j_gene: TRBJ2-7; CDR3nt: TGTGCCAGCAGCTCCCCTACTAGCGGGGTTATCTACGAGCAGTACTTC; CDR3aa: CASSSPTSGVIYEQYF
d_gene: .; abundance: few; v_gene: TRBV7-9; j_gene: TRBJ1-1; CDR3nt: TGTGCCAGCAGCTACGGCCTGATAAGGGACACTGAAGCTTTCTTT; CDR3aa: CASSYGLIRDTEAFF
d_gene: .; abundance: few; v_gene: TRBV19; j_gene: TRBJ1-5; CDR3nt: TGTGCCAGTACTGGGGGAGGGGTTTGGAGCAATCAGCCCCAGCATTTT; CDR3aa: CASTGGGVWSNQPQHF
d_gene: .; abundance: .; v_gene: TRBV6-2/TRBV6-3; j_gene: TRBJ1-1; CDR3nt: TGTGCCAGCAGTTACACCCTCACCGACACTGAAGCTTTCTTT; CDR3aa: CASSYTLTDTEAFF
d_gene: TRBD1; abundance: many; v_gene: TRBV14; j_gene: TRBJ2-5; CDR3nt: TGTGCCAGCAGTCCGCGGGACAGGGGGCTGGAGACCCAGTACTTC; CDR3aa: CASSPRDRGLETQYF
d_gene: .; abundance: many; v_gene: TRBV12-3/TRBV12-4; j_gene: TRBJ1-1; CDR3nt: TGTGCCAGCAGTCAACAGGGCCGAACTGAAGCTTTCTTT; CDR3aa: CASSQQGRTEAFF
d_gene: .; abundance: many; v_gene: TRBV4-2; j_gene: TRBJ1-2; CDR3nt: TGTGCCAGCAGCCAAGAACGAGGGCTGAACTATGGCTACACCTTC; CDR3aa: CASSQERGLNYGYTF
d_gene: .; abundance: many; v_gene: TRBV20-1; j_gene: TRBJ1-5; CDR3nt: TGCAGTGCCATCCTACAGAATCAGCCCCAGCATTTT; CDR3aa: CSAILQNQPQHF
d_gene: .; abundance: many; v_gene: TRBV5-1; j_gene: TRBJ1-3; CDR3nt: TGCGCCAGCAGCTTGGAGTCCAGCTTCTCTGGAAACACCATATATTTT; CDR3aa: CASSLESSFSGNTIYF
d_gene: .; abundance: many; v_gene: TRBV7-8; j_gene: TRBJ2-2; CDR3nt: TGTGCCAGCAGGCAGGAGGGTGGCACCGGGGAGCTGTTTTTT; CDR3aa: CASRQEGGTGELFF